This T cell receptor (beta chain) was observed in a study of beta chain features in type 1 diabetes. General study points: Among patients, naive, central memory and Treg TCRB repertoires appeared more similar than among healthy donors. Shorter TCRB CDR3s, moderately but significantly so, were found in Type 1 diabetes patients in all four CD4+ subsets.

Reverse transcription of all isolated RNA meant that expressed TCRB transcripts were sequenced. The repertoire was sequenced with immunoSEQ multiplex PCR; TCRdb's copy has only in-frame clones and lacks some. The sample contains some 290,000 clones, approximately 24% of which appear only once. Germline-derived CDR1 and CDR2 are MGHRA and YSYEKL. This CDR3 contains 18 residues. Trimming stripped 5 bases from V and 0 bases from J, with 19 bases between. With regard to this clone: Antigen unknown.

The source material was naive CD4+ T cells from blood. The clonotype originates from a woman aged 25 to 45 with type 1 diabetes. The chain carries TRBV4-1 and TRBJ2-2; D may be TRBD2 (5 bases). Here the CDR3 reads CASSGLPQSLSNTGELFF. The CDR3 DNA reads as TGCGCCAGCAGCGGACTTCCGCAGTCCCTATCGAACACCGGGGAGCTGTTTTTT.